This T cell receptor (beta chain) was recovered during a study of shared clonotypes between healthy human individuals. Only in-frame clones appear in the TCRdb table, and some are missing; sequencing was by immunoSEQ multiplex PCR. This repertoire shows roughly 450,000 clones, 75% to 85% found once; its top ten account for approximately 13%. CDR3 size: 13 residues. Trimming took 0 bases from V and 10 from J; bases not matched to a gene: 5. Germline V gene data show CDR1 as SGHRS and CDR2 as YFSETQ. This clone was counted only a few times. The receptor was isolated from a middle-aged woman in good health. Some clones in this sample may be carry-over from other donors' samples. The sequenced material came from PBMCs. J is TRBJ1-1 and V is TRBV5-1; 8 bases match TRBD1. CDR3 in DNA: TGCGCCAGCAGCTTGGCCTCAGGACAGGGAGCTTTCTTT. It translates to CASSLASGQGAFF.